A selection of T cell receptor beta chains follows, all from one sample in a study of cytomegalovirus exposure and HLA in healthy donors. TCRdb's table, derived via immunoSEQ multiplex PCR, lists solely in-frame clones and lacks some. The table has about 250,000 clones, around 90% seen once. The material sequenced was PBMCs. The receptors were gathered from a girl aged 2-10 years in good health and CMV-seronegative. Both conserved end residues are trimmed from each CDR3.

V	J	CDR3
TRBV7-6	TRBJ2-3	ASSLAPGLISDTQY
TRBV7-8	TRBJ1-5	ASSPGSNQPQH
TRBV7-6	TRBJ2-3	ASSSSVGGDTQY
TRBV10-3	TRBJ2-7	AISEMTGGKGNSYEQY
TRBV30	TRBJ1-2	ASPRGANYGYT
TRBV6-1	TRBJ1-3	ASMTGNSGNTIY
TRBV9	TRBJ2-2	ASSPGTGGNGELF
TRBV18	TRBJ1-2	ASSREGAVNYGYT
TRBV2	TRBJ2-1	ASRLAGANEQF
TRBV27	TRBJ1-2	ASSFGQGGNYGYT
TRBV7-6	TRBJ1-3	ASSLGGRGSGNTIY
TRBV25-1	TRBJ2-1	ASGRDTGTSGSNEQF
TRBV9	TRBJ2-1	ASSVTGGSINEQF
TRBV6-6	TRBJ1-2	ASSYSDRGSYGYT
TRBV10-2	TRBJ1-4	ASSEGQGYEKLF
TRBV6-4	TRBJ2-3	ASSVDPGDTQY
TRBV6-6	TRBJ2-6	ASIGQGAGANVLT
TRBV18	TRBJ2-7	ASSPPMGQPSSYEQY
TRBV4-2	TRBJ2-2	ASSLALAGDDTGELF
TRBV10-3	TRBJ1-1	AISLDLGGTEAF
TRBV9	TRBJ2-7	ASSVALAGYEQY
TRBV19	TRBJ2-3	ASSSLGRGGADTQY
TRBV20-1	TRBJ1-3	SAYRGDTIY
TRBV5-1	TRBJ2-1	ASSFGYQRDNEQF
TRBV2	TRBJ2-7	ASTTNGRVDEQY
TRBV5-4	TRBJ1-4	ASSLRGGGEKLF
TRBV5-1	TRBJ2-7	ASSLVAAGGANYEQY
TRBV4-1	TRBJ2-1	ASSQVRLAGAYNEQF
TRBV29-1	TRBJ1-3	SVRDSSGNTIY
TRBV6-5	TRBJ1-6	ASSYGPPHSPLH
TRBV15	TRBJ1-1	AARGFGTEAF
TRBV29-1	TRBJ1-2	SVVGANYGYT
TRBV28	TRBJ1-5	ASSLAGQGTQPQH
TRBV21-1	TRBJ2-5	ASSKEQGFETQY
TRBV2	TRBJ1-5	ASSVVQGSNQPQH
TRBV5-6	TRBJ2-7	ASSLTVTYEQY
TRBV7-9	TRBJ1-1	ASSLKQGETEAF
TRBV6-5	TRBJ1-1	ASSYSRPGSNTEAF
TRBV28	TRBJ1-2	ASSLRRDYGYT
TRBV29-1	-	SALRKTSGIYEQY
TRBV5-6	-	ASSWGQAYEQY
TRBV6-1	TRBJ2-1	ASSDGGLYNEQF
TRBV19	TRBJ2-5	ASSLGGLGEETQY
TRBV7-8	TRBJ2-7	ASSRETGSYEQY
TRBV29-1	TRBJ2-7	SVVYNANEQY
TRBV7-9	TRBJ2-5	ASSKTSGRLETQY
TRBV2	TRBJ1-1	ASSERGTGMWSTEAF
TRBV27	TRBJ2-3	ASGPGVNTDTQY
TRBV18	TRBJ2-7	ASSEQWTGIYEQY